This T cell receptor (beta chain) appears in the sequencing data of a study of blood T cell repertoires in COVID-19. Overall study context: From the United States, Italy and Spain came samples of acute and convalescent COVID-19. PBMCs, B-cell-depleted T cells, or T cells were the source of the cDNA or gDNA that made up the material.

Per the original data handling: Estimation of nucleated cell counts relied on the amplification of reference gene primers. TCRdb's copy holds only in-frame clones and misses some; the assay was immunoSEQ multiplex PCR. V and J calls and clone size are given by that table; D and trimming were obtained from the DNA. The table has about 120,000 clones, approximately 92% seen once. Germline CDR1 and CDR2: MNHNS and SASEGT. V lost 4 bases to trimming and J lost 0 bases; unmatched junction nucleotides: 5. This CDR3 spans 17 amino acids. The source is a man in his 70s with active or convalescent COVID-19. V gene TRBV6-1 combines with J gene TRBJ2-6; 8 bases are shared with TRBD1. The specimen sequenced was peripheral blood. This chain's CDR3 is CASSADRALSGANVLTF. CDR3 nucleotide sequence: TGTGCCAGCAGTGCGGACAGGGCCCTCTCTGGGGCCAACGTCCTGACTTTC.